This T cell receptor beta chain was captured by sequencing in a study of CD8+ T cells in alopecia areata. In each case, RNA was isolated and then reverse transcribed into cDNA as the sequencing template. The protocol was immunoSEQ multiplex PCR, while the TCRdb copy is restricted to in-frame clones and leaves out a portion. The sample has over 150,000 clones, roughly three fifths seen once. Regarding treatment: oral pan-JAK inhibitor, 5-10 mg twice daily. Germline V gives CDR1 SNHLY, CDR2 FYNNEI. V was clipped by 4 bases and J by 5 bases, with 13 bases between them. This CDR3 is built from 14 residues.

Here the sequenced sample was CD4+ T cells sorted from blood, taken at week 4, from a patient treated with tofacitinib. The receptor was derived from a human donor with alopecia areata. The chain links TRBV2 to TRBJ2-3; the D gene is possibly TRBD2 (6 bases). The CDR3 region has the DNA TGTGCCAGCAGTGCGTCCTCGGGAGTAGATACGCAGTATTTT. Its translation is CASSASSGVDTQYF.